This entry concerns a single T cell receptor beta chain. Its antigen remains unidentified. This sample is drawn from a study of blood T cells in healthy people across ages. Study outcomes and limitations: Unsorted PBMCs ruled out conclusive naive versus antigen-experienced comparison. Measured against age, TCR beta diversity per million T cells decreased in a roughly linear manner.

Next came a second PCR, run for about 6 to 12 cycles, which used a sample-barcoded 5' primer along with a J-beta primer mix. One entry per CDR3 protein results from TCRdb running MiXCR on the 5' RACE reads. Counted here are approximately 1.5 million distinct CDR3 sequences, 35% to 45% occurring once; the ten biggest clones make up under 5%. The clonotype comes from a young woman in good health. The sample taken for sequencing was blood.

CDR3 DNA: TGTGCCACCAGCAACGAACAGAAAGCTAATGAAAAACTGTTTTTT. This sequence encodes CATSNEQKANEKLFF. The V gene is TRBV15, the J gene TRBJ1-4; D ambiguous. V was clipped by 4 bases and J by 3 bases, with 12 bases between them. This CDR3 region has 15 residues. Germline CDR1 reads LNHNV; CDR2 reads YYDKDF (reference sequence).